One and the same sample provided the 18 T cell receptor beta chains below, sequenced in a study of blood T cell repertoires in COVID-19. The table came from immunoSEQ multiplex PCR; TCRdb's copy has only in-frame clones and leaves some out. The sample lists about 150,000 clones; approximately 80% were seen once. Sequencing was done on a sample of peripheral blood. These receptors originate from a woman in her sixties with acute or convalescent COVID-19.

This chain uses TRBV10-3 with TRBJ2-1; 10 bases map to TRBD2. The CDR3 spans 19 residues. Per the germline V gene, CDR1 is ENHRY and CDR2 is SYGVKD. Trimming cost V 2 bases and J 0 bases; bases outside gene matches: 10. In DNA form, the CDR3 reads TGTGCCATCAGTGAGACGGTAGCGGGGGGCTTTAGCTCCTACAATGAGCAGTTCTTC. It codes for CAISETVAGGFSSYNEQFF.

The chain couples TRBV6-1 to TRBJ1-2; 8 bases are shared with TRBD1. The CDR3 covers 14 residues. V lost 3 bases and J lost 7; bases outside the gene matches: 7. Looked up from germline, CDR1 is MNHNS and CDR2 is SASEGT. The CDR3 here is CASSESGQESGYTF. CDR3 nucleotide sequence: TGTGCCAGCAGTGAGTCGGGACAGGAGAGTGGCTACACCTTC.

The genes are TRBV5-8 and TRBJ1-2; TRBD1 aligns across 8 bases. CDR3 length: 15 amino acids. From germline, CDR1 is SGHTS and CDR2 YDEGEE. V was clipped by 3 bases and J by 1 base; unmatched bases: 5. DNA for the CDR3: TGTGCCAGCAGCTCTCCGGGACAGGTTAACTATGGCTACACCTTC. Translation: CASSSPGQVNYGYTF.

The gene calls are TRBV4-1 and TRBJ1-4; 9 bases line up with TRBD1. The CDR3 runs 20 residues. Germline assignment: CDR1 MGHRA and CDR2 YSYEKL. V shed 0 bases, J shed 2 bases, and the junction held 13 bases outside the gene matches. CDR3 sequence reads: CASSQDGGTGRVRTNEKLFF. The DNA of the CDR3 is TGCGCCAGCAGCCAAGACGGAGGGACAGGGAGGGTGAGGACTAATGAAAAACTGTTTTTT.

The rearrangement joins TRBV10-1 to TRBJ2-2, with D maybe TRBD1 (6 bases). Germline V CDR1 and CDR2: WNHNN, SYGVQD (reference sequence). V was pared by 6 bases and J by 5 bases, with 16 bases between. CDR3 size: 15 residues. The CDR3 sequence is CASSPGQHLTGELFF. CDR3 nucleotide sequence: TGCGCCAGCAGCCCGGGACAACACCTAACCGGGGAGCTGTTTTTT.

This chain uses TRBV5-1 with TRBJ1-1, with a possible D match to TRBD1 (5 bases). Germline V gene lookup returns CDR1 SGHRS and CDR2 YFSETQ. The CDR3 length is 14 residues. V was pared by 2 bases and J by 1 base, with 9 bases between. CDR3 amino acids: CASSLIGENTEAFF. CDR3 coding DNA: TGCGCCAGCAGCTTAATAGGGGAGAACACTGAAGCTTTCTTT.

This chain links TRBV9 with TRBJ1-2; 7 bases are shared with TRBD1. The CDR3 totals 14 residues. The V segment lost 3 bases and the J segment 0 bases; nucleotides outside the gene matches: 2. CDR1 is SGDLS, CDR2 YYNGEE, per germline. CDR3 nucleotides: TGTGCCAGCAGCGGGGGACAGCCTAACTATGGCTACACCTTC. Protein: CASSGGQPNYGYTF.

This clone was detected only once. This chain links TRBV28 with TRBJ2-7; 8 nucleotides agree with TRBD2. Germline V gene sequence: CDR1 MDHEN, CDR2 SYDVKM. The CDR3 consists of 15 residues. Germline trimming cut 4 bases from V and 6 bases from J; bases unmatched to any gene: 11. The CDR3 nucleotides are TGTGCCAGCAGTTCGCAGTCCGCGGGGGGAGGCGAGCAGTACGTC. It yields the protein CASSSQSAGGGEQYV.

Only a few counts were recorded for this clone. V gene TRBV27 combines with J gene TRBJ1-6; 7 bases map to TRBD1. Looked up from germline, CDR1 is MNHEY and CDR2 is SMNVEV (reference sequence). The CDR3 contains 16 residues. V trimming: 3 bases; J trimming: 6 bases; junction bases outside the gene matches: 8. For the CDR3, the DNA is TGTGCCAGCAGTTTGTTACCACAGGGGTTTAATTCACCCCTCCACTTT. Translation: CASSLLPQGFNSPLHF.

V is TRBV3-1 (or the pseudogene TRBV3-2) and J is TRBJ1-3; D gene unclear. The CDR3 runs to 12 residues. Germline assignment: CDR1 LGHDT and CDR2 YNNKEL (reference sequence). The ends were cut back, 4 bases at V and 5 bases at J, with 6 bases in the middle. CDR3 sequence reads: CASSPRRNTIYF. DNA of the CDR3: TGTGCCAGCAGCCCCCGTAGAAACACCATATATTTT.

The J gene is TRBJ1-5, the V gene TRBV18, with 9 nucleotides matching TRBD1. The CDR3 totals 18 residues. With V trimmed by 1 base and J by 3 bases, 10 bases remained unmatched. Germline assignment: CDR1 KGHSH and CDR2 LQKENI. This CDR3 reads CASSPRLSTGGNNQPQHF. The CDR3 DNA is TGTGCCAGCTCACCACGTTTGTCAACAGGGGGCAACAATCAGCCCCAGCATTTT.

The chain carries TRBV29-1 and TRBJ2-1, with 7 bases matching TRBD2. Germline loops: CDR1 SQVTM, CDR2 ANQGSEA. Losses at the gene ends were 3 bases for V and 12 bases for J; bases not matched to a gene: 11. The CDR3 length is 13 residues. The CDR3, as DNA: TGCAGCGTTGAGACTAGCACTAAACGGGGGCAGTTCTTC. Amino acids: CSVETSTKRGQFF.

This chain links TRBV30 with TRBJ1-1; D not resolved. Trimming left V 4 bases short and J 0 bases short, with 12 bases between. CDR1 and CDR2 from the germline V gene are GTSNPN and SVGIG (reference sequence). The CDR3 has 14 residues. The CDR3 coding sequence is TGTGCCTGGACATATAGCGGGGTGAACACTGAAGCTTTCTTT. This codes for CAWTYSGVNTEAFF.

The CDR3 is CASSLGLAGVTVTDTQYF. Written as DNA, the CDR3 is TGCGCCAGCAGCTTGGGGCTAGCGGGGGTGACAGTAACAGATACGCAGTATTTT. The chain couples TRBV5-1 to TRBJ2-3; 10 nucleotides line up with TRBD2. The CDR3 covers 18 residues. Germline loops: CDR1 SGHRS, CDR2 YFSETQ. J gave up 3 bases and V 0 bases, and 10 bases lay outside the gene matches.

J is TRBJ1-5 and V is TRBV7-9; TRBD1 aligns across 9 bases. V lost 3 bases, J lost 2 bases, and 5 bases stayed unmatched. This CDR3 is built from 16 residues. CDR1 and CDR2 from the germline V gene are SEHNR and FQNEAQ (reference sequence). The CDR3 DNA follows: TGTGCCAGCAGCTTGATACAGGGGGCTGGCAATCAGCCCCAGCATTTT. This sequence encodes CASSLIQGAGNQPQHF.

V is TRBV30 and J is TRBJ1-2, with D uncertain. V was trimmed by 1 base and J by 0 bases, leaving 6 bases between them. CDR1 GTSNPN and CDR2 SVGIG come from the germline V gene (reference sequence). This CDR3 comprises 13 residues. The CDR3 protein is CAWSDSTNYGYTF. In nucleotides, the CDR3 is TGTGCCTGGAGTGACAGTACTAACTATGGCTACACCTTC.

This chain links TRBV2 with TRBJ2-1; TRBD2 is a possible D gene (6 bases). The V and J ends lost 6 bases and 4 bases respectively, with 16 bases between them. Per the germline V gene, CDR1 is SNHLY and CDR2 is FYNNEI. CDR3 length: 15 amino acids. CDR3 DNA sequence: TGTGCCAGCAGCCGGGACGGCGGGACTTACAATGAGCAGTTCTTC. The encoded protein is CASSRDGGTYNEQFF.

The V call is TRBV6-5, the J call TRBJ2-2; 8 bases agree with TRBD1. V lost 5 bases and J lost 8; bases outside the gene matches: 7. The CDR3 sequence is 14 residues long. The germline gives CDR1 MNHEY, CDR2 SVGAGI. For the CDR3, the DNA is TGTGCCAGCAGTCACCGGGACAGGAAAGGGGAGCTGTTTTTT. Translation gives CASSHRDRKGELFF.